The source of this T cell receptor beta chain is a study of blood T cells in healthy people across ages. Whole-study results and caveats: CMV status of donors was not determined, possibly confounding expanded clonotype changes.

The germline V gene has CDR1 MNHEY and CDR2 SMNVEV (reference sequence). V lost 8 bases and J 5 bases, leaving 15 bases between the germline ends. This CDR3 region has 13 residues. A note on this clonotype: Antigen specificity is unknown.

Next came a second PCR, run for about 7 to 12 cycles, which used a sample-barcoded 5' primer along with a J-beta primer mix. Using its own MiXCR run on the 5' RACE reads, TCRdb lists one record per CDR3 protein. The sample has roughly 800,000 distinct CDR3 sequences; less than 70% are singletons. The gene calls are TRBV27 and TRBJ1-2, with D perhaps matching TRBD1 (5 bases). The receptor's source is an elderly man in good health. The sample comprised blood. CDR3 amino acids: CASGRDGKYGYTF. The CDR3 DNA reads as TGTGCCAGCGGAAGGGACGGCAAGTATGGCTACACCTTC.